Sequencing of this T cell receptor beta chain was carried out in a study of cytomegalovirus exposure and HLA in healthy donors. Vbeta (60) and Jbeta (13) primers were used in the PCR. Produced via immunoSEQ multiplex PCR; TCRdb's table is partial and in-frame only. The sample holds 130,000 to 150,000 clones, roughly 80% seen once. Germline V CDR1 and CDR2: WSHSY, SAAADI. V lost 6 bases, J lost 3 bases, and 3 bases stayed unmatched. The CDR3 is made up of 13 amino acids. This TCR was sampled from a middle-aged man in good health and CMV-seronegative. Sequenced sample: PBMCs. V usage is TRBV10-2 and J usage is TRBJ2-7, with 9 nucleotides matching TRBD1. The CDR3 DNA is TGCGCCAGCAGAAACAGGGGGCTCTACGAGCAGTACTTC. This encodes CASRNRGLYEQYF.